This T cell receptor (beta chain) was profiled in a study of T cells in Graves' hyperthyroidism and ophthalmopathy. Study summary: Peripheral blood was secured at the point of initial diagnosis, before any treatment. Overall study findings and caveats: The blood repertoire included most of the expanded thyroid clonotypes above 0.001.

RNA transcripts served as the template for amplifying TCR beta CDR3 regions. Primed by the HTBI set, a first-round RT-PCR was run on the TCR CDR3. TCRdb analysed the multiplex PCR reads with MiXCR anew, one entry per CDR3 protein. The sample consists of 300,000 to 350,000 distinct CDR3 sequences, approximately 18% of them appearing once. Among ophthalmopathy patients, the Clinical Activity Score reached at least 3, the NOSPECS grade reached at least 4, and duration remained under 3 months. Out of 10 ml of fresh peripheral blood came the PBMCs. Germline CDR1 is GTSNPN and CDR2 is SVGIG (reference sequence). CDR3 length: 14 amino acids. V was trimmed by 3 bases and J by 1 base, leaving 12 bases between them. This clonotype was detected ten times or more. Antigen unknown.

The chain uses TRBV30 and TRBJ1-1; D is undetermined. This receptor was identified in a woman aged 40 to 49 with Graves' ophthalmopathy. The specimen sequenced was blood. CDR3 region: CAWSEDWTNTEAFF. The CDR3 DNA sequence: TGTGCCTGGAGCGAAGACTGGACGAACACTGAAGCTTTCTTT. The whole variable domain, filled in from reference TRBV30 and TRBJ1-1, reads SQTIHQWPATLVQPVGSPLSLECTVEGTSNPNLYWYRQAAGRGLQLLFYSVGIGQISSEVPQNLSASRPQDRQFILSSKKLLLSDSGFYLCAWSEDWTNTEAFFGQGTRLTVV.